This TCR beta chain was observed in a study of memory CD4+ T cells and cytomegalovirus serostatus. Across the whole study: Of the healthy Belgian adults, 9 were CMV seropositive and 20 to 30 seronegative.

General study results and limits: A US-trained random forest predicted CMV serostatus with median AUC around 0.92. Of around 160 reported CMV TCRbeta sequences, 65 to 85 were found in memory CD4+ repertoires.

The sort gate was single viable CD3+CD4+CD8-CD45RO+ cells for memory CD4+ T cells. Serum IgG to CMV pp150, pp28, p38 and p52 defined serostatus. The method was immunoSEQ multiplex PCR; TCRdb's version includes in-frame clones alone and lacks a portion of them. The sample lists approximately 53,000 clones, approximately 80% seen once, with about 0.6% in the top ten. On this clone: Its antigen is unidentified.

The sequence was obtained from an adult in good health and CMV-seronegative. The specimen was memory CD4+ T cells from blood.

CDR3 sequence: CASSVGLSGNTIYF. The CDR3 DNA is TGTGCCAGCAGCGTTGGGCTCTCGGGAAACACCATATATTTT. This chain uses TRBV6-1 with TRBJ1-3; no definite D call. This CDR3 comprises 14 residues. Trimming removed 6 bases at V and 4 bases at J, with 13 bases between. Germline CDR1 MNHNS, CDR2 SASEGT.